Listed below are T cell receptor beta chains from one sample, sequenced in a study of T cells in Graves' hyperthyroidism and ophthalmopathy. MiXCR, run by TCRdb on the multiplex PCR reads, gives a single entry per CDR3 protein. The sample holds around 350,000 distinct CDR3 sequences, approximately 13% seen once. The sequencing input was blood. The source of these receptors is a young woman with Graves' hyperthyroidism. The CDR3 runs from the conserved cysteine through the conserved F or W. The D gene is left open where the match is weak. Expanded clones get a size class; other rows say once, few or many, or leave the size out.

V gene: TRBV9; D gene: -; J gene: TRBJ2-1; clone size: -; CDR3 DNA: TGTGCCAGCAGCGTAGGGAGTGGCTCTGGGGGCAATGAGCAGTTCTTC; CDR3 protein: CASSVGSGSGGNEQFF
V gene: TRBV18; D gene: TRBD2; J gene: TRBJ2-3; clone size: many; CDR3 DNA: TGTGCCAGCTCACGGGCTAGCGGGGCCACGGATACGCAGTATTTT; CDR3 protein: CASSRASGATDTQYF
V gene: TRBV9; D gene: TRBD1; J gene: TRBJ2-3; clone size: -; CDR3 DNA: TGTGCCAGCAGCGTAGTGGGGACAGGGTCGGGGAGCACAGATACGCAGTATTTT; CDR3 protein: CASSVVGTGSGSTDTQYF
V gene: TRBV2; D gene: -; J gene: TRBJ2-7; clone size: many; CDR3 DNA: TGTGCCAGCGGGGGGGACAGCCCCTACGAGCAGTACTTC; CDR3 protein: CASGGDSPYEQYF
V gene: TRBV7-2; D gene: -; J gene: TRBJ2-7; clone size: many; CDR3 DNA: TGTGCCAGCAGCGAAGGGACCACTTACGAGCAGTACTTC; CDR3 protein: CASSEGTTYEQYF
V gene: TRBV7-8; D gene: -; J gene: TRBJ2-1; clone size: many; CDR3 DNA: TGTGCCAGCAGCTTCGCGCGGGACGTACCCTACAATGAGCAGTTCTTC; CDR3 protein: CASSFARDVPYNEQFF
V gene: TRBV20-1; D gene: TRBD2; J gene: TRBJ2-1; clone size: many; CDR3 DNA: TGCAGTGCTACAAGACTAGCGGGAGGGGACAATGAGCAGTTCTTC; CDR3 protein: CSATRLAGGDNEQFF
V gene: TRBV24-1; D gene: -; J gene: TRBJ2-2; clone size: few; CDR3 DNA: TGTGCCACCAGTAGTCGAATCGGGGAGCTGTTTTTT; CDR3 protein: CATSSRIGELFF
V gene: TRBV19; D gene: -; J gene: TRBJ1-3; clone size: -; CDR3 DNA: TGTGCCACATGGACGGATGGAAACACCATATATTTT; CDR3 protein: CATWTDGNTIYF
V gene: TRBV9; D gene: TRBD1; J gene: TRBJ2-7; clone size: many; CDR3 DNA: TGTGCCAGCAGCGTAGAGGGGGGACAGGGGGCTTACGAGCAGTACTTC; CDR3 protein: CASSVEGGQGAYEQYF
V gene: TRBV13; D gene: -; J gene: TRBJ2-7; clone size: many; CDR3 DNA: TGTGCCAGCAGCTTAGGCGGCACGCGCTCCTACGAGCAGTACTTC; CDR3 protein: CASSLGGTRSYEQYF
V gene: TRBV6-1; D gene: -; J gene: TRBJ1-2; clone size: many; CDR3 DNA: TGTGCCAGCATGAGGGCGGGAGGGACCTATGGCTACACCTTC; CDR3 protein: CASMRAGGTYGYTF
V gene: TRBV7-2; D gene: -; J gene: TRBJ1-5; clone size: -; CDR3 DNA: TGTGCCAGCAGTCCCACCCCCGGGGTCGGTAATCAGCCCCAGCATTTT; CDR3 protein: CASSPTPGVGNQPQHF